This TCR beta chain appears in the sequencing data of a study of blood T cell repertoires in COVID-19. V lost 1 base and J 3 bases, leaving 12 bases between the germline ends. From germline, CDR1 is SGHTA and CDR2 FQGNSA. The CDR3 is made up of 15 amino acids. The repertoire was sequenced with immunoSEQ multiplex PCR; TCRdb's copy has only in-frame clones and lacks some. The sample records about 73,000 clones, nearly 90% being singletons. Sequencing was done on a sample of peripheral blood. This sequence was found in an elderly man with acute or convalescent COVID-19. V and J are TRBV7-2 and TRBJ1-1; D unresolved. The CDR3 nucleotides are TGTGCCAGCAGCTTAGGAGGCGGGCTGGACACTGAAGCTTTCTTT. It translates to CASSLGGGLDTEAFF.